A single sample is the source of the 17 T cell receptor beta chains below, sequenced in a study of response to subunit inactivated influenza vaccine. From the RT-PCR reads, TCRdb called clonotypes with MiXCR, one entry per CDR3 protein. The sample includes roughly 630,000 distinct CDR3 sequences, 14% of them seen just once. Sequencing used PBMCs from blood, obtained approximately 15 days before vaccination. The receptors here all came from a man over 45 who received an inactivated influenza vaccine.

This clonotype was seen more than once but under ten times. The chain couples TRBV12-3 or TRBV12-4 to TRBJ2-1, with TRBD2 identical over 14 bases. The CDR3 length is 21 residues. V shed 3 bases and J 1 base; nucleotides not matched to a gene: 14. This CDR3 is CASSFDPTGTSGRSSYNEQFF. The CDR3 DNA follows: TGTGCCAGCAGTTTTGACCCTACCGGGACTAGCGGGAGATCGTCCTACAATGAGCAGTTCTTC.

This clonotype was observed at least ten times. The CDR3 sequence: CASSQDSGPPYGYTF. The DNA of the CDR3 is TGTGCCAGCAGCCAAGATTCGGGACCGCCCTATGGCTACACCTTC. The V gene is TRBV3-1, the J gene TRBJ1-2, with D tentatively TRBD1 (5 bases). CDR3 size: 15 residues. Germline values: CDR1 LGHDT, CDR2 YNNKEL (reference sequence). V gave up 0 bases and J gave up 4 bases, with 12 bases separating them. Supplemented by reference TRBV3-1 and TRBJ1-2, the full variable domain reads DTAVSQTPKYLVTQMGNDKSIKCEQNLGHDTMYWYKQDSKKFLKIMFSYNNKELIINETVPNRFSPKSPDKAHLNLHINSLELGDSAVYFCASSQDSGPPYGYTFGSGTRLTVV.

V is TRBV30 and J is TRBJ2-2; D uncertain. The length of the CDR3 is 16 residues. V was pared by 0 bases and J by 4 bases, with 15 bases between. Germline-derived CDR1 and CDR2 are GTSNPN and SVGIG (reference sequence). The CDR3 nucleotides read TGTGCCTGGAGTGTACTCTCTTGGCAGCTCACCGGGGAGCTGTTTTTT. Protein sequence: CAWSVLSWQLTGELFF.

This clonotype was picked up a small number of times. The rearrangement joins TRBV5-6 to TRBJ2-1, with 8 positions matching TRBD2. There are 12 residues in the CDR3. The V segment lost 4 bases and the J segment 15 bases; nucleotides outside the gene matches: 9. Germline loops: CDR1 SGHDT, CDR2 YYEEEE. CDR3 protein: CASSPLAAHWFF. CDR3 coding DNA: TGTGCCAGCAGCCCACTAGCGGCCCACTGGTTCTTC.

This clonotype was counted between two and nine times. The rearrangement joins TRBV29-1 to TRBJ2-3; 7 bases match TRBD2. CDR3 length equals 13 residues. J gave up 3 bases and V 5 bases, and 5 bases lay outside the gene matches. The germline V gene has CDR1 SQVTM and CDR2 ANQGSEA. In nucleotides, the CDR3 is TGCAGCGTTATAGCGCGGGGGACAGATACGCAGTATTTT. Translation gives CSVIARGTDTQYF.

This chain links TRBV5-1 with TRBJ2-2, with D unresolved. Germline V gene lookup returns CDR1 SGHRS and CDR2 YFSETQ. This CDR3 has 18 amino acids. Trimming left V 0 bases short and J 0 bases short, with 15 bases between. The CDR3 region is CASSLEGITSANTGELFF. The CDR3 DNA reads TGCGCCAGCAGCTTGGAGGGTATTACATCCGCGAACACCGGGGAGCTGTTTTTT.

The chain employs TRBV24-1 and TRBJ1-6; 8 nucleotides align to TRBD1. V dropped 4 bases and J dropped 8; count of bases not matched to a gene: 3. This CDR3 spans 14 amino acids. CDR1 is KGHDR, CDR2 SFDVKD, per germline. CDR3 loop: CATSEAGGYSPLHF. The CDR3 DNA follows: TGTGCCACCAGTGAGGCAGGGGGCTATTCACCCCTCCACTTT.

A few counts support this clonotype. A much larger clone is a single base away; this may be a read error. The CDR3 does not end in the conserved phenylalanine or tryptophan, so this is likely a read error. This chain links TRBV5-1 with TRBJ1-1, with 8 bases aligning to TRBD1. The germline CDR1 and CDR2 sequences are SGHRS and YFSETQ. The V and J ends lost 3 bases and 7 bases, in that order; junction bases with no gene match: 8. This CDR3 has 14 amino acids. Here the CDR3 reads CASSWEPGQVEAFL. The CDR3 coding sequence is TGCGCCAGCAGCTGGGAACCGGGACAGGTTGAAGCTTTCCTT.

This clonotype came up a few times. The V call is TRBV5-1, the J call TRBJ2-1; 8 bases fit TRBD1. The CDR3 length is 15 residues. CDR1 and CDR2 (germline): SGHRS, YFSETQ. J gave up 2 bases and V 6 bases, and 7 bases lay outside the gene matches. CDR3 amino acids: CASTQGAGPYNEQFF. The CDR3 DNA reads as TGCGCCAGCACCCAGGGGGCTGGCCCCTACAATGAGCAGTTCTTC.

This clonotype was seen a handful of times. This chain connects TRBV10-3 to TRBJ2-7; 8 bases line up with TRBD1. CDR3 length: 14 amino acids. Germline assignment: CDR1 ENHRY and CDR2 SYGVKD. With V trimmed by 3 bases and J by 3 bases, 4 bases remained unmatched. The CDR3 nucleotides read TGTGCCATCAGTGACGACAGGGGATACTACGAGCAGTACTTC. Translated, it gives CAISDDRGYYEQYF.

The chain links TRBV10-3 to TRBJ2-2; D call uncertain. The CDR3 runs to 12 residues. Deletions cut 11 bases from V and 0 bases from J, with 7 bases between. CDR1 ENHRY and CDR2 SYGVKD come from the germline V gene. The CDR3 sequence: CASTSNTGELFF. The CDR3 DNA sequence: TGTGCCTCGACTTCGAACACCGGGGAGCTGTTTTTT.

This clonotype was counted between two and nine times. The chain recombines TRBV7-3 with TRBJ2-1, with D unresolved. The germline gives CDR1 SGHTA, CDR2 FQGTGA. The CDR3 extends over 14 amino acids. Deletions cut 1 base from V and 7 bases from J, with 11 bases between. The CDR3 here is CASSLNPRGNEQFF. In DNA, the CDR3 is TGTGCCAGCAGCTTAAATCCTCGTGGGAATGAGCAGTTCTTC.

This clonotype was seen only a few times. The V and J genes are TRBV20-1 and TRBJ2-7, with D hard to call. Germline-derived CDR1 and CDR2 are DFQATT and SNEGSKA (reference sequence). V shed 3 bases and J shed 2 bases, with 17 bases lying between them. The CDR3 runs 15 residues. CDR3 nucleotides: TGCAGTGCTAGCCTTTACAGAGATCCCCCCTACGAGCAGTACTTC. Amino acids: CSASLYRDPPYEQYF.

This chain connects TRBV30 to TRBJ2-1; D gene unclear. The CDR3 totals 14 residues. Germline lookup yields CDR1 GTSNPN and CDR2 SVGIG (reference sequence). Trimming removed 0 bases from V and 0 bases from J, with 6 bases in between. CDR3 sequence reads: CAWSVVSSYNEQFF. DNA of the CDR3: TGTGCCTGGAGTGTAGTGAGCTCCTACAATGAGCAGTTCTTC.

The rearrangement links TRBV7-2 to TRBJ2-1, with TRBD2 matching 7 bases. The CDR3 runs 15 residues. CDR1 and CDR2 (germline): SGHTA, FQGNSA. After removal of 4 bases from V and 2 bases from J, the junction contained 5 bases not matched to a gene. CDR3 in amino acids: CASSYGGGPYNEQFF. The CDR3, as DNA: TGTGCCAGCAGCTACGGGGGAGGGCCCTACAATGAGCAGTTCTTC.

The chain links TRBV7-6 to TRBJ1-6; 7 bases match TRBD1. Germline-derived CDR1 and CDR2 are SGHVS and FNYEAQ. V was clipped by 5 bases and J by 9 bases; unmatched bases: 10. The CDR3 runs 15 residues. In DNA form, the CDR3 reads TGTGCCAGCAGCATAGAAACAGGGGATGTTTCACCCCTCCACTTT. Translation gives CASSIETGDVSPLHF.

The chain couples TRBV12-3 or TRBV12-4 to TRBJ2-3, with TRBD2 as a possible D gene (6 bases). V was cut by 2 bases and J by 10 bases, with 25 bases left in between. This CDR3 spans 17 amino acids. The CDR3 DNA is TGTGCCAGCAGTTTATTGTCGGGTGGAGGGACCCTCTTCCCGCAGTATTTT. The encoded protein is CASSLLSGGGTLFPQYF.